This is a list of T cell receptor beta chains from one sample in a study of T cell clones after liver transplantation. Using immunoSEQ multiplex PCR, the repertoire was profiled, and TCRdb retains in-frame clones only, with some absent. In the table there are under 130,000 clones, 84% of which are singletons. Material: CD4+ T cells from blood, obtained approximately 43 months after liver transplant. The receptors here all came from a human patient who received a liver transplant. Some T cells may be transferred from the graft donor. CDR3s include the opening cysteine and the closing phenylalanine or tryptophan. A D gene is named only where the DNA matches it firmly. Size is stated for part of the rows, as once, few or many counts, or as a class when the clone is expanded.

size | J | V | D | CDR3 | DNA
NA | TRBJ2-5 | TRBV6-1 | TRBD1 | CASSPGTAQETQYF | TGTGCCAGCAGCCCCGGGACAGCCCAAGAGACCCAGTACTTC
NA | TRBJ2-1 | TRBV14 | NA | CASSQEHIWGEQFF | TGTGCCAGCAGCCAAGAACATATCTGGGGTGAGCAGTTCTTC
NA | TRBJ1-1 | TRBV7-8 | NA | CASSPGGVAEAFF | TGTGCCAGCAGCCCCGGGGGGGTTGCTGAAGCTTTCTTT
NA | TRBJ2-2 | TRBV27 | TRBD1 | CASSPQGAGTGELFF | TGTGCCAGCAGCCCCCAGGGGGCGGGAACCGGGGAGCTGTTTTTT
NA | TRBJ1-1 | TRBV7-9 | NA | CASSDGMVVAFF | TGTGCCAGCAGTGACGGCATGGTTGTCGCTTTCTTT
NA | TRBJ2-7 | TRBV19 | TRBD1 | CASSTGNYEQYF | TGTGCCAGTTCGACAGGGAACTACGAGCAGTACTTC
NA | TRBJ1-3 | TRBV28 | TRBD1 | CASRGTGTGNTIYF | TGTGCCAGCAGGGGGACAGGGACTGGAAACACCATATATTTT
few | TRBJ1-3 | TRBV7-2 | NA | CASSPGLARGNTIYF | TGTGCCAGCAGCCCGGGACTGGCAAGAGGAAACACCATATATTTT
NA | TRBJ2-7 | TRBV12-2 | NA | CASRPRTGKSHEQYF | TGTGCAAGTCGCCCTAGGACAGGGAAGAGCCACGAGCAGTACTTC
NA | TRBJ1-5 | TRBV27 | NA | CASSFVGSQPQHF | TGTGCCAGCAGTTTTGTAGGGTCTCAGCCCCAGCATTTT
NA | TRBJ2-1 | TRBV4-3 | TRBD1 | CASSQDPRDRSYNEQFF | TGCGCCAGCAGCCAAGACCCCCGGGACAGGTCCTACAATGAGCAGTTCTTC
NA | TRBJ2-1 | TRBV7-2 | TRBD2 | CASSKRLAGGRDEQFF | TGTGCCAGCAGCAAACGACTAGCGGGGGGAAGGGATGAGCAGTTCTTC
NA | TRBJ2-3 | TRBV7-2 | NA | CASSLFGGADTQYF | TGTGCCAGCAGCTTATTTGGGGGCGCAGATACGCAGTATTTT
NA | TRBJ1-2 | TRBV7-2 | TRBD1 | CASSHGQGRGSYTF | TGTGCCAGCAGTCATGGACAGGGGAGGGGAAGCTACACCTTC
NA | TRBJ1-5 | TRBV10-3 | TRBD1 | CAIRDSGQGLGNQPQHF | TGTGCCATCAGAGACTCGGGACAGGGGTTGGGCAATCAGCCCCAGCATTTT
few | TRBJ2-2 | TRBV16 | NA | CASSLSLPTNTGELFF | TGTGCCAGCAGCCTTTCTCTTCCCACGAACACCGGGGAGCTGTTTTTT
NA | TRBJ2-5 | TRBV9 | NA | CASSFDTEETQYF | TGTGCCAGCAGCTTCGACACCGAAGAGACCCAGTACTTC
NA | TRBJ2-1 | TRBV9 | TRBD2 | CASSYSGSVYNEQFF | TGTGCCAGCTCCTATAGCGGGAGCGTCTACAATGAGCAGTTCTTC
NA | TRBJ1-1 | TRBV4-1 | TRBD1 | CASLLPGQHKAFF | TGCGCCAGCCTTTTGCCGGGACAGCATAAAGCTTTCTTT
NA | TRBJ1-4 | TRBV7-8 | NA | CASSPLRVVYNEKLFF | TGTGCCAGCAGCCCCTTAAGAGTAGTTTATAATGAAAAACTGTTTTTT
NA | TRBJ1-2 | TRBV28 | NA | CASSLGGNGVGYTF | TGTGCCAGCAGTTTAGGCGGCAACGGGGTGGGCTACACCTTC
NA | TRBJ2-1 | TRBV14 | TRBD2 | CASSQDLTSALQFF | TGTGCCAGCAGCCAAGACCTAACTAGCGCCTTGCAGTTCTTC
NA | TRBJ1-2 | TRBV4-2 | NA | CASSLVQGGYGYTF | TGTGCCAGCAGCTTGGTACAGGGAGGCTATGGCTACACCTTC
once | TRBJ1-1 | TRBV27 | NA | CASSPSSSGLIEAFF | TGTGCCAGCAGTCCGTCCAGTTCAGGCCTAATAGAAGCTTTCTTT
NA | TRBJ2-1 | TRBV4-2 | TRBD2 | CASSQLTSGSNEQFF | TGTGCCAGCAGCCAGCTGACTAGCGGGAGTAATGAGCAGTTCTTC
NA | TRBJ1-5 | TRBV27 | TRBD1 | CASSSYRQGIQPQHF | TGTGCCAGCAGTTCGTATCGACAGGGAATACAGCCCCAGCATTTT